Detailed here is one TCR beta chain. The data originate from a study of blood T cell repertoires in COVID-19. Study as a whole: Acute-phase and convalescent COVID-19 samples originated in the United States, Italy and Spain. Nucleic acid was either cDNA or gDNA, and it came from T cells, B-cell-depleted T cells, or PBMCs.

CDR1 is SGDLS and CDR2 is YYNGEE in the germline V gene. With V trimmed by 0 bases and J by 6 bases, 5 bases remained unmatched. This CDR3 comprises 15 residues. The table came from immunoSEQ multiplex PCR; TCRdb's copy has only in-frame clones and leaves some out. Of approximately 120,000 clones listed, 81% are singletons. The sample was peripheral blood. The chain combines TRBV9 with TRBJ2-3, with TRBD1 identical over 9 bases. This sequence was found in a human donor in a cohort sampled during active COVID-19. CDR3 in DNA: TGTGCCAGCAGCGTAGACAGGGGGCTTGGTGATACGCAGTATTTT. Its translation: CASSVDRGLGDTQYF. The variable domain in full, with the rest retrieved from reference TRBV9 and TRBJ2-3, is DSGVTQTPKHLITATGQRVTLRCSPRSGDLSVYWYQQSLDQGLQFLIQYYNGEERAKGNILERFSAQQFPDLHSELNLSSLELGDSALYFCASSVDRGLGDTQYFGPGTRLTVL.